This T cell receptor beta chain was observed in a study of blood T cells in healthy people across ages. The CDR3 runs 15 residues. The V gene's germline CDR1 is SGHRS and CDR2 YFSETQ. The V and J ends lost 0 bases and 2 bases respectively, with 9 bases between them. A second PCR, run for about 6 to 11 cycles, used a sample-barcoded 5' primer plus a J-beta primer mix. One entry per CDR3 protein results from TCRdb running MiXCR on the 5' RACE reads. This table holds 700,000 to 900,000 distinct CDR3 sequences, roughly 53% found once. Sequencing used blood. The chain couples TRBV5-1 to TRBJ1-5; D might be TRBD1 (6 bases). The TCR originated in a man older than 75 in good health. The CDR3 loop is CASSLEQGGNQPQHF. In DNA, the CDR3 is TGCGCCAGCAGCTTGGAACAGGGAGGCAATCAGCCCCAGCATTTT. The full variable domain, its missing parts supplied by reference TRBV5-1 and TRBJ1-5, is KAGVTQTPRYLIKTRGQQVTLSCSPISGHRSVSWYQQTPGQGLQFLFEYFSETQRNKGNFPGRFSGRQFSNSRSEMNVSTLELGDSALYLCASSLEQGGNQPQHFGDGTRLSIL.